This T cell receptor (beta chain) appears in the sequencing data of a study of cytomegalovirus exposure and HLA in healthy donors. Researchers ran the PCR with 60 Vbeta and 13 Jbeta primers. The protocol was immunoSEQ multiplex PCR, while the TCRdb copy is restricted to in-frame clones and leaves out a portion. The table lists 200,000 to 250,000 clones, 65% to 75% of them singletons, with approximately 1.7% in the top ten. Material: PBMCs. This TCR came from a woman aged 25 to 39 in good health and CMV-seronegative.

This chain's CDR3 is CASSFSFGGDEKLFF. CDR3 DNA sequence: TGTGCCAGCAGCTTTTCATTCGGGGGGGATGAAAAACTGTTTTTT. The chain carries TRBV27 and TRBJ1-4, with a weak D call TRBD1 (5 bases). CDR1 is MNHEY and CDR2 is SMNVEV in the germline V gene (reference sequence). The CDR3 length is 15 residues. Trimming took off 6 bases at V and 6 bases at J, with 17 bases between the two ends.